One and the same sample provided the 30 T cell receptor beta chains below, sequenced in a study of identical twins. TCRdb independently ran MiXCR on the 5' RACE reads; one entry per CDR3 protein. The data contain 200,000 to 250,000 distinct CDR3 sequences, approximately 8% of them seen just once; the ten biggest clones take up 5% to 6%. The sample was also linked to a second study, of yellow fever vaccine responses in identical twins.

The source material was CD8+ T cells sorted from blood. Receptor source: a woman in her late teens or twenties in good health.

The V call is TRBV7-8, the J call TRBJ2-7; possible D gene TRBD1, 6 bases. CDR3 length equals 15 residues. Trimming shortened V by 4 bases and J by 1 base, and 14 bases separated the two germline ends. The germline CDR1 and CDR2 sequences are SGHVS and FQNEAQ. CDR3: CASSSEWQGSYEQYF. The CDR3, as DNA: TGTGCCAGCAGCTCCGAGTGGCAGGGGTCCTACGAGCAGTACTTC. Full variable domain (outside the CDR3, taken from reference TRBV7-8 and TRBJ2-7): GAGVSQSPRYKVAKRGQDVALRCDPISGHVSLFWYQQALGQGPEFLTYFQNEAQLDKSGLPSDRFFAERPEGSVSTLKIQRTQQEDSAVYLCASSSEWQGSYEQYFGPGTRLTVT.

This clonotype was observed a few times. The genes are TRBV9 and TRBJ2-1, with D maybe TRBD1 (5 bases). Trimming pared 4 bases from V and 12 bases from J, leaving 23 bases between. Germline CDR1 and CDR2: SGDLS and YYNGEE. This CDR3 spans 15 amino acids. For the CDR3, the DNA is TGTGCCAGCAGCCCGACCGACTCTCGGTTTACAGGGCAGTTCTTC. Residues: CASSPTDSRFTGQFF.

J is TRBJ2-1 and V is TRBV12-3 or TRBV12-4; D gene ambiguous. The CDR3 has 14 residues. Trimming shortened V by 1 base and J by 8 bases, and 12 bases separated the two germline ends. The CDR3 nucleotides read TGTGCCAGCAGTTTAGTGGGGTTGGTCCATGAGCAGTTCTTC. It is translated as CASSLVGLVHEQFF.

The chain couples TRBV7-9 to TRBJ2-1; D is perhaps TRBD1 or TRBD2 (6 bases each). CDR3 length: 15 residues. CDR1 and CDR2 (germline): SEHNR, FQNEAQ (reference sequence). V was clipped by 4 bases and J by 6 bases, with 16 bases between them. In DNA, the CDR3 is TGTGCCAGCAGCTCCGTCCTAGGGGGGACCAATGAGCAGTTCTTC. It is translated as CASSSVLGGTNEQFF.

At least ten counts were recorded for this clonotype. The chain links TRBV25-1 to TRBJ2-2; 9 nucleotides agree with TRBD2. Trimming removed 8 bases from V and 2 bases from J; junction bases left unmatched: 9. Germline loops: CDR1 MGHDK, CDR2 SYGVNS. There are 16 residues in the CDR3. CDR3 residues: CASALAGYTNTGELFF. The CDR3 DNA reads TGTGCCAGCGCGCTAGCGGGATACACCAACACCGGGGAGCTGTTTTTT.

This clonotype was counted at least ten times. This rearrangement joins TRBV7-6 to TRBJ2-7, with D possibly being TRBD2 (5 bases). V lost 1 base and J lost 0, with 10 bases in between. The CDR3 has 15 residues. Per germline, CDR1 SGHVS and CDR2 FNYEAQ. The CDR3 bases are TGTGCCAGCAGCTTAGAACTAGGTCCCTCCTACGAGCAGTACTTC. Its protein product is CASSLELGPSYEQYF.

This clonotype was picked up many times. The chain employs TRBV5-1 and TRBJ1-1; the D gene is possibly TRBD1 (6 bases). V was clipped by 0 bases and J by 3 bases, with 9 bases between them. Germline CDR1 reads SGHRS; CDR2 reads YFSETQ. This CDR3 contains 14 residues. CDR3 nucleotide sequence: TGCGCCAGCAGCTTGGGCGACAGGCACACTGAAGCTTTCTTT. It encodes CASSLGDRHTEAFF.

This clonotype was detected only a few times. The gene calls are TRBV29-1 and TRBJ2-3; D may be TRBD1 (5 bases). The CDR3 length is 13 residues. The germline V and J ends were trimmed by 4 bases and 8 bases, with 16 bases remaining between them. Per germline, CDR1 SQVTM and CDR2 ANQGSEA. The CDR3 loop reads CSVGQPLIGTQYF. CDR3 DNA: TGCAGCGTTGGACAGCCACTCATCGGTACGCAGTATTTT.

This chain joins TRBV20-1 and TRBJ2-1; 9 bases map to TRBD1. Per germline, CDR1 DFQATT and CDR2 SNEGSKA (reference sequence). This CDR3 is built from 13 residues. Unmatched junction bases numbered 9, after V lost 6 bases and J lost 9 bases. The CDR3 coding sequence is TGCAGTGCCTACGGGACAGGGAATGGTGAGCAGTTCTTC. It yields the protein CSAYGTGNGEQFF.

The rearrangement joins TRBV27 to TRBJ2-5; 11 nucleotides match TRBD2. There are 19 residues in the CDR3. Germline V gene sequence: CDR1 MNHEY, CDR2 SMNVEV (reference sequence). The junction had 13 bases not matched to a gene; V was cut back by 2 bases and J by 2 bases. CDR3 bases: TGTGCCAGCAGTTTAGCTCCCCTTAGCGGGGGGGCGAGGCAAGAGACCCAGTACTTC. Translating it yields CASSLAPLSGGARQETQYF.

This clonotype was picked up a small number of times. The chain is built from TRBV20-1 and TRBJ2-5; 11 bases map to TRBD2. The CDR3 spans 16 residues. Germline V CDR1 and CDR2: DFQATT, SNEGSKA (reference sequence). Trimming cost V 4 bases and J 1 base; bases outside gene matches: 8. CDR3 coding DNA: TGCAGTGCTACGCCCCGGACTAGCGGGTTCCAAGAGACCCAGTACTTC. Residues: CSATPRTSGFQETQYF.

This clonotype was detected ten times or more. V usage is TRBV10-3 and J usage is TRBJ2-1; 10 bases fit TRBD2. This CDR3 is 16 amino acids long. Unmatched junction bases numbered 2, after V lost 2 bases and J lost 1 base. Germline V CDR1 and CDR2: ENHRY, SYGVKD. For the CDR3, the DNA is TGTGCCATCAGTGAGACTAGCGGGATGTCCTACAATGAGCAGTTCTTC. As protein: CAISETSGMSYNEQFF.

The table lists this clonotype with many counts. V is TRBV12-3 or TRBV12-4 and J is TRBJ1-2; TRBD1 is a possible D gene (6 bases). V lost 8 bases and J lost 4, with 20 bases in between. This CDR3 contains 15 residues. CDR3 sequence: CASVSTDRPFYGYTF. CDR3 DNA sequence: TGTGCCAGCGTATCCACCGACAGGCCGTTCTATGGCTACACCTTC.

In this sample, this clonotype turned up a few times. V is TRBV11-1 and J is TRBJ2-1, with TRBD2 identical over 16 bases. Per the germline V gene, CDR1 is SGHAT and CDR2 is FQDESV (reference sequence). There are 20 residues in the CDR3. Losses at the gene ends were 2 bases for V and 4 bases for J; bases not matched to a gene: 11. CDR3 nucleotide sequence: TGTGCCAGCAGCTTAACCCTGGGACTAGCGGGAGGGCCGTCGTACAATGAGCAGTTCTTC. Its translation is CASSLTLGLAGGPSYNEQFF.

The chain joins TRBV20-1 to TRBJ2-3; D remains unclear. CDR1 is DFQATT and CDR2 is SNEGSKA in the germline V gene (reference sequence). The CDR3 extends over 14 amino acids. V was clipped by 0 bases and J by 3 bases, with 10 bases between them. The CDR3 DNA is TGCAGTGCTAGAGAGAGGTGGGAAACAGATACGCAGTATTTT. Translating it yields CSARERWETDTQYF.

This clonotype was detected a few times. V gene TRBV4-1 combines with J gene TRBJ1-4, with D tentatively TRBD1 (5 bases). This CDR3 has 16 amino acids. The germline V gene has CDR1 MGHRA and CDR2 YSYEKL. Trimming took off 0 bases at V and 4 bases at J, with 12 bases between the two ends. The CDR3 region is CASSQEAPGVNEKLFF. Here the CDR3 DNA reads TGCGCCAGCAGCCAAGAAGCTCCGGGGGTTAATGAAAAACTGTTTTTT.

This clonotype showed up many times. The chain couples TRBV24-1 to TRBJ2-2; D gene uncertain. CDR1 is KGHDR and CDR2 is SFDVKD in the germline V gene. Trimming removed 4 bases from V and 9 bases from J, with 14 bases in between. CDR3 length: 14 residues. The CDR3 is CATSDPGSAWELFF. The CDR3 DNA follows: TGTGCCACCAGTGACCCTGGATCTGCCTGGGAGCTGTTTTTT.

This clonotype has only a few counts. This sequence joins TRBV13 and TRBJ2-5; maybe TRBD2 (6 bases). Trimming left V 5 bases short and J 0 bases short, with 13 bases between. The CDR3 runs to 15 residues. Germline V gene sequence: CDR1 PRHDT, CDR2 FYEKMQ (reference sequence). CDR3 DNA: TGTGCCAGCAGCCCTAAGGAGGGCAACCAAGAGACCCAGTACTTC. Protein: CASSPKEGNQETQYF.

This clonotype was detected only a few times. The chain couples TRBV12-3 or TRBV12-4 to TRBJ2-1, with 7 nucleotides matching TRBD1. CDR3 size: 12 residues. V trimming: 4 bases; J trimming: 12 bases; junction bases outside the gene matches: 6. The CDR3 spells CASSSVRTGQFF. For the CDR3, the DNA is TGTGCCAGCAGTTCGGTGCGGACAGGGCAGTTCTTC.

This sequence joins TRBV7-3 and TRBJ2-1; 12 bases line up with TRBD2. The V gene's germline CDR1 is SGHTA and CDR2 FQGTGA. The V and J ends lost 1 base and 5 bases, in that order; junction bases with no gene match: 6. The CDR3 contains 17 residues. CDR3 sequence (DNA): TGTGCCAGCAGCTTAATAGCTAGCGGGAGGGCCGACAATGAGCAGTTCTTC. It specifies CASSLIASGRADNEQFF.

This clonotype was seen at least ten times. The chain employs TRBV7-7 and TRBJ2-1; D call uncertain. Germline CDR1 is SSHAT and CDR2 is FNYEAQ (reference sequence). Trimming left V 2 bases short and J 4 bases short, with 6 bases between. This CDR3 comprises 13 residues. CDR3 in amino acids: CASSLTIYNEQFF. In nucleotides, the CDR3 is TGTGCCAGCAGCTTAACCATTTACAATGAGCAGTTCTTC.

Many counts were recorded for this clonotype. V and J are TRBV12-3 or TRBV12-4 and TRBJ1-5, with D hard to call. V was shortened by 2 bases and J by 4 bases, with 6 bases between the two germline ends. The CDR3 is made up of 13 amino acids. CDR3 sequence: CASSLNLNQPQHF. The DNA for the CDR3 is TGTGCCAGCAGTTTAAACCTAAATCAGCCCCAGCATTTT.

This clonotype was seen a handful of times. The gene calls are TRBV19 and TRBJ2-7, with TRBD1 identical over 10 bases. With 4 bases clipped from V and 2 bases from J, the junction kept 2 bases outside the gene matches. Germline V CDR1 and CDR2: LNHDA, SQIVND (reference sequence). The CDR3 extends over 14 amino acids. In DNA form, the CDR3 reads TGTGCCAGTAGTACGGGACAGGGGACCTACGAGCAGTACTTC. It yields the protein CASSTGQGTYEQYF. Full variable domain (outside the CDR3, taken from reference TRBV19 and TRBJ2-7): DGGITQSPKYLFRKEGQNVTLSCEQNLNHDAMYWYRQDPGQGLRLIYYSQIVNDFQKGDIAEGYSVSREKKESFPLTVTSAQKNPTAFYLCASSTGQGTYEQYFGPGTRLTVT.

In this sample, this clonotype turned up a few times. The chain joins TRBV14 to TRBJ2-2; 7 bases map to TRBD2. The germline CDR1 and CDR2 sequences are SGHDN and FVKESK. With V trimmed by 1 base and J by 5 bases, 10 bases remained unmatched. The CDR3 has 17 amino acids. CDR3 coding DNA: TGTGCCAGCAGCCAAGTCGCGGCGGGAGTAGGAACCGGGGAGCTGTTTTTT. Translated, it gives CASSQVAAGVGTGELFF.

The chain recombines TRBV2 with TRBJ2-3, with a possible D match to TRBD2 (5 bases). V gave up 7 bases and J gave up 2 bases, with 19 bases separating them. Germline assignment: CDR1 SNHLY and CDR2 FYNNEI. The CDR3 totals 16 residues. The CDR3 bases are TGTGCCAGCATGCGTCCCTTCGGGGATTCCACAGATACGCAGTATTTT. As protein: CASMRPFGDSTDTQYF.

This clonotype was seen a handful of times. The chain carries TRBV28 and TRBJ2-5, with D unresolved. V was trimmed by 5 bases and J by 2 bases, leaving 12 bases between them. CDR3 length: 14 residues. In germline, CDR1 is MDHEN, CDR2 SYDVKM. CDR3 in DNA: TGTGCCAGCAGTCCCGAAGTAGGGCAAGAGACCCAGTACTTC. This encodes CASSPEVGQETQYF.

The CDR3 bases are TGTGCCAGCAGCTGGGACGGCAATGAGCAGTTCTTC. The encoded protein is CASSWDGNEQFF. The chain couples TRBV5-6 to TRBJ2-1; D could derive from TRBD1 or TRBD2 (5 bases each). V was trimmed by 3 bases and J by 6 bases, leaving 7 bases between them. CDR1 SGHDT and CDR2 YYEEEE come from the germline V gene. The length of the CDR3 is 12 residues.

V usage is TRBV20-1 and J usage is TRBJ2-5; D may match TRBD1 or TRBD2 (5 bases each). Germline V gives CDR1 DFQATT, CDR2 SNEGSKA (reference sequence). With 0 bases removed from V and 0 bases from J, the gap between germline ends came to 23 bases. The CDR3 covers 19 residues. The CDR3 region has the DNA TGCAGTGCTAGAGATGGGTACAGGCTCAAATCGGGGCACCAAGAGACCCAGTACTTC. It is translated as CSARDGYRLKSGHQETQYF.

The rearrangement joins TRBV27 to TRBJ2-7, with a weak D call TRBD2 (6 bases). The germline CDR1 and CDR2 sequences are MNHEY and SMNVEV (reference sequence). V was pared by 6 bases and J by 4 bases, with 10 bases between. The CDR3 runs 12 residues. The CDR3 region is CASRGGVYEQYF. CDR3 DNA sequence: TGTGCCAGCAGAGGCGGGGTTTACGAGCAGTACTTC.

The table lists this clonotype with a few counts. This chain connects TRBV10-2 to TRBJ2-7; no firm D call. The CDR3 runs 14 residues. V dropped 2 bases and J dropped 0 bases, with 8 bases sitting between them. CDR1 and CDR2 from the germline V gene are WSHSY and SAAADI. CDR3 sequence: CASSENPSSYEQYF. The CDR3 DNA reads as TGCGCCAGCAGTGAGAACCCCAGCTCCTACGAGCAGTACTTC.